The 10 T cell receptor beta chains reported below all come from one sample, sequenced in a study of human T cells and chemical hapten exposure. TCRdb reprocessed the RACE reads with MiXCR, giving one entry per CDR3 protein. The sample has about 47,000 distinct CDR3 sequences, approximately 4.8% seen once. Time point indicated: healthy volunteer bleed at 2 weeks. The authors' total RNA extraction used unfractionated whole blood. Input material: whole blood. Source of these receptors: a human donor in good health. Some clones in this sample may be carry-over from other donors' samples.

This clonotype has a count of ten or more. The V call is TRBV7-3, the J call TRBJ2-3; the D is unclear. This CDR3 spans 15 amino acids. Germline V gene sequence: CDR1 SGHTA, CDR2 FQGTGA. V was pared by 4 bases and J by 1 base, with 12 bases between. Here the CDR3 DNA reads TGTGCCAGCAGCTCCCCCCCGGAAGGCACAGATACGCAGTATTTT. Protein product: CASSSPPEGTDTQYF.

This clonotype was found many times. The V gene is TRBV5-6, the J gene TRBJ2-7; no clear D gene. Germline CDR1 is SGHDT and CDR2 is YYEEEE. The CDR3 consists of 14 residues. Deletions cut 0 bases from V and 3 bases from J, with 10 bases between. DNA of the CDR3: TGTGCCAGCAGCTTGGGGTTGGGTGACTACGAGCAGTACTTC. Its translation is CASSLGLGDYEQYF.

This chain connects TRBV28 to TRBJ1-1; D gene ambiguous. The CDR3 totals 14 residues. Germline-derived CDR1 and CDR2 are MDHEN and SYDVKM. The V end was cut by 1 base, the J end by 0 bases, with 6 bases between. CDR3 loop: CASSLYELNTEAFF. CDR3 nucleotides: TGTGCCAGCAGTTTATATGAGTTGAACACTGAAGCTTTCTTT. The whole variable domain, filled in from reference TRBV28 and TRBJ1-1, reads DVKVTQSSRYLVKRTGEKVFLECVQDMDHENMFWYRQDPGLGLRLIYFSYDVKMKEKGDIPEGYSVSREKKERFSLILESASTNQTSMYLCASSLYELNTEAFFGQGTRLTVV.

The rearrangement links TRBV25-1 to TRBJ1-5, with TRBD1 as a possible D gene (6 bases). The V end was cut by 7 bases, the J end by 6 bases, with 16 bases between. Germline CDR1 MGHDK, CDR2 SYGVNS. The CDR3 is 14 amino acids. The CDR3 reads CASKGQGILQPQHF. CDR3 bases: TGTGCCAGCAAGGGGCAGGGGATTCTTCAGCCCCAGCATTTT.

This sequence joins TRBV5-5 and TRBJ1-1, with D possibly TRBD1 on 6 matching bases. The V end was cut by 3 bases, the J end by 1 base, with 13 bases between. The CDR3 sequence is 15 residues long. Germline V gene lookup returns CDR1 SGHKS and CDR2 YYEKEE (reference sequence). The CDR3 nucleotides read TGTGCCAGCAGCTGGGAAGGGGGGGGGAACACTGAAGCTTTCTTT. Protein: CASSWEGGGNTEAFF.

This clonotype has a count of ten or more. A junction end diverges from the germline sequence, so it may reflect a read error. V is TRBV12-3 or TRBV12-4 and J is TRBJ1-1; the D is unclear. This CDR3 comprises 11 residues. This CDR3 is CASRLDPPEFF. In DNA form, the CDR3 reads TGTGCCAGCAGGTTAGACCCCCCCGAGTTCTTT.

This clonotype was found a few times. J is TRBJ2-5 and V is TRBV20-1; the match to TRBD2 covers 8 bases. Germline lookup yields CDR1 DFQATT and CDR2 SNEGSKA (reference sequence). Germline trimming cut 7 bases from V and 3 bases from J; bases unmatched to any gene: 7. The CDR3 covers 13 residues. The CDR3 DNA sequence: TGCAGTGTCGCCGGGAGGGTCAAAGAGACCCAGTACTTC. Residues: CSVAGRVKETQYF.

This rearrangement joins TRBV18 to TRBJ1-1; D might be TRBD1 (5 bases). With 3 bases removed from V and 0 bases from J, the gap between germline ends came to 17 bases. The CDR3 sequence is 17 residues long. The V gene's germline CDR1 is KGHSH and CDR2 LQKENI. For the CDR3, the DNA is TGTGCCAGCTCACCTTCCTCGGCGTGGGGGTTGAACACTGAAGCTTTCTTT. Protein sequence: CASSPSSAWGLNTEAFF.

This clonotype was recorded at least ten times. The CDR3 DNA reads as TGTGCCAGCTGGACCGGTGGCGGCTACACCTTC. Protein product: CASWTGGGYTF. The V gene is TRBV6-2 or TRBV6-3, the J gene TRBJ1-2; D gene uncertain. Trimming stripped 8 bases from V and 8 bases from J, with 12 bases between. Germline V gene data show CDR1 as MNHEY and CDR2 as SVGEGT. The length of the CDR3 is 11 residues.

The CDR3 is CASSYELGGATNYGYTF. Here the CDR3 DNA reads TGTGCCAGCAGCTACGAACTTGGAGGGGCTACTAACTATGGCTACACCTTC. This chain connects TRBV12-3 or TRBV12-4 to TRBJ1-2, with a possible D match to TRBD1 (5 bases). CDR3 size: 17 residues. Trimming removed 6 bases from V and 0 bases from J, with 20 bases in between.